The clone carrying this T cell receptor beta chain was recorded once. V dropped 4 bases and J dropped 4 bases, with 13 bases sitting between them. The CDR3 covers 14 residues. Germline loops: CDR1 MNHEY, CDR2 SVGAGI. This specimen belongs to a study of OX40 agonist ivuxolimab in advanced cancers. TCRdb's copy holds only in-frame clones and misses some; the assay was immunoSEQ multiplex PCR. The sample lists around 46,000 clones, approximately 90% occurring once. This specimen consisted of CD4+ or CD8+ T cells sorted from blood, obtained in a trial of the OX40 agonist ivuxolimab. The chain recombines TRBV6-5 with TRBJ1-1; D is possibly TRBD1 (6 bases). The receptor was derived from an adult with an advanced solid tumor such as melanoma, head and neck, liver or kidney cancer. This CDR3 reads CASSLGGSATEAFF. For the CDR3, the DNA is TGTGCCAGCAGTTTAGGGGGGTCAGCCACTGAAGCTTTCTTT.